A selection of T cell receptor beta chains follows, all from one sample in a study of control samples from healthy donors and cancer patients. Using immunoSEQ multiplex PCR, the repertoire was profiled, and TCRdb retains in-frame clones only, with some absent. In the table there are about 88,000 clones, more than 85% of which are singletons. Sequenced input: blood. The receptors derive from a young man in good health. The CDR3 runs from the conserved cysteine through the conserved F or W. Each record gives: J gene, clone size, V gene, CDR3 protein. A clone size is listed for some rows: how often the clone was seen (once, few, many), or a class if it is expanded.

TRBJ1-2 once TRBV5-1 CASSLSGVEGYTF
TRBJ1-2 . TRBV11-1 CASSPGAGKGYGYTF
TRBJ2-5 . TRBV19 CASSTTSGSGETQYF
TRBJ1-4 . TRBV18 CASSLGQREKLFF
TRBJ2-3 once TRBV6-2/TRBV6-3 CASSLIAETDTQYF
TRBJ2-7 . TRBV9 CASSGQGPEQYF
TRBJ1-6 once TRBV6-4 CASNNGGNSPLHF
TRBJ2-3 . TRBV21-1 CASNTLGPRQYF
TRBJ1-2 . TRBV28 CASSLDRGYGYTF
TRBJ2-7 . TRBV5-4 CASSLGGQASYEQYF
TRBJ1-5 . TRBV11-2 CASSLDDTGGNQPQHF
TRBJ1-2 once TRBV14 CASSQGYGPANF
TRBJ1-1 . TRBV5-1 CASSRDTNTEAFF
TRBJ1-2 . TRBV6-1 CASSEAPYTGGYTF
TRBJ1-1 . TRBV19 CASLGAGRMNTEAFF
TRBJ1-2 . TRBV6-2/TRBV6-3 CASSSEILNYGYTF